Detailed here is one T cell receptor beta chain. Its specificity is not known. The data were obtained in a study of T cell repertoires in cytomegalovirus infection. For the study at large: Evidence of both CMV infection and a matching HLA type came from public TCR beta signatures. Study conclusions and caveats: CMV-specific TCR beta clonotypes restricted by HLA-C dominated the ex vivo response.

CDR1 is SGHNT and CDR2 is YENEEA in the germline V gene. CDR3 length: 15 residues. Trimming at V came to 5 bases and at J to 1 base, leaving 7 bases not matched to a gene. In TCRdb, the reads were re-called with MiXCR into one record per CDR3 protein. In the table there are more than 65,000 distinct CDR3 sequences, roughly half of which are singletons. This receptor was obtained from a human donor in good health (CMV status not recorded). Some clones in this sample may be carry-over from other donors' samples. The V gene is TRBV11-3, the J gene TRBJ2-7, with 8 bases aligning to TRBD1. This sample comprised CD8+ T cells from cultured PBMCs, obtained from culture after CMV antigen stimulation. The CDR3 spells CASSRGTGNSYEQYF. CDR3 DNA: TGTGCCAGCAGCCGCGGGACAGGCAATTCCTACGAGCAGTACTTC.